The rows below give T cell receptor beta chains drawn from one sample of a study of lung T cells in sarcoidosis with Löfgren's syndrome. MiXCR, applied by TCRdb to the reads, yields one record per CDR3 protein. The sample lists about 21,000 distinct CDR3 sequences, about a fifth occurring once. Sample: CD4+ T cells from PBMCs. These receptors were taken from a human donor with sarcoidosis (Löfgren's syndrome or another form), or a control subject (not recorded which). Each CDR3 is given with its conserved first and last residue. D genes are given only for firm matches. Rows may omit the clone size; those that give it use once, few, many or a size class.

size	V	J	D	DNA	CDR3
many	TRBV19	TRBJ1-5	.	TGTGCCGACTCCTTCGGGACGTATCAGCCCCAGCATTTT	CADSFGTYQPQHF
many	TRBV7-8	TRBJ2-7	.	TGTGCCAGCAGTCCTCGGAGGTCGTTCCCTTCCTACGAGCAGTACTTC	CASSPRRSFPSYEQYF
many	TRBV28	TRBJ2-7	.	TGTGCCAGCAGTTCCTACATGAGGATAAGCTCCTACGAGCAGTACTTC	CASSSYMRISSYEQYF
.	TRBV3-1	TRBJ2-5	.	TGTACCAGCAGCCCTAGGGTACTACGGCCACAAGAGACCCAGTACTTC	CTSSPRVLRPQETQYF
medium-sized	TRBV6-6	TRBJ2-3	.	TGTGCCAGCAGTTACAGGGTAGCAGATACGCAGTATTTT	CASSYRVADTQYF
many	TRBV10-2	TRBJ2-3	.	TGCGCCAGCAGTGGTCTTAGATCCCCCGGTACGCAGTATTTT	CASSGLRSPGTQYF
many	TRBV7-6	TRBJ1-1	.	TGTGCCAGCCGTCCGGGGATGAACACTGAAGCTTTCTTT	CASRPGMNTEAFF
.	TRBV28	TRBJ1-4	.	TGTGCCAGCAGTTTCCATCGGGGGTCGGGTAATGAAAAACTGTTTTTC	CASSFHRGSGNEKLFF
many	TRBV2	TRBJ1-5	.	TGTGCCAGCAGTGGGATGGGGGGCAATCAGCCCCAGCATTTT	CASSGMGGNQPQHF
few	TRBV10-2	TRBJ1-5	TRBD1	TGCGCCACAACAGACAGGGGGGGATCCCAGCCCCAGCATTTT	CATTDRGGSQPQHF
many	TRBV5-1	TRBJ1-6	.	TGCGCCAGCAGCTTGGATCGTGGAGTCGTTTCACCCCTCCACTTT	CASSLDRGVVSPLHF
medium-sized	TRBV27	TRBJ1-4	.	TGTGCCAGCAGCCCCGGACCCGGTGCAACTAATGAAAAACTGTTTTTT	CASSPGPGATNEKLFF
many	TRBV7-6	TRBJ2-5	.	TGTGCCAGCAGCTATGAGAGTTTCGAGACCCAGTACTTC	CASSYESFETQYF
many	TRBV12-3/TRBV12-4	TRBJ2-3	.	TGTGCCAGCAGTTTAGTGGCAGGGGGCACAGATACGCAGTATTTT	CASSLVAGGTDTQYF
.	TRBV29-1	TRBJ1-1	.	TGCAGCGTTGAGGAGGGGCTGCCCACTGAAGCTTTCTTT	CSVEEGLPTEAFF
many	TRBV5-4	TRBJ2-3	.	TGTGCCAGCAGCTTGGCCAATAGTGCAGATACGCAGTATTTT	CASSLANSADTQYF
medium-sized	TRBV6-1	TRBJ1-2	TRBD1	TGTGCCACTACGATCGGGACAGGGGGTAACTATGGCTACACCTTC	CATTIGTGGNYGYTF
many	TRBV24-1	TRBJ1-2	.	TGTGCCACCGAAGTCCCTCCCTATGGCTACACCTTC	CATEVPPYGYTF
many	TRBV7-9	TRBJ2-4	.	TGTGCCAGCAGCTTACTACAGGGCAAAGCCAAAAACATTCAGTACTTC	CASSLLQGKAKNIQYF
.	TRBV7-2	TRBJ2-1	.	TGTGCCAGCAGCTACGACGCCTACAGTGAGCAGTTCTTC	CASSYDAYSEQFF
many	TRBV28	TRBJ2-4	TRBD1	TGTGCCAGCACCAGACAGGGGATTGCCAAAAACATTCAGTACTTC	CASTRQGIAKNIQYF
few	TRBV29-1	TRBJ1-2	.	TGCAGCGTTGAGGAGGGTCATGGCTACACCTTC	CSVEEGHGYTF
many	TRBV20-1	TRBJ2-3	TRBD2	TGCAGTGCTCCCGCTTTTGGCGGGAGGCCCACAGATACGCAGTATTTT	CSAPAFGGRPTDTQYF
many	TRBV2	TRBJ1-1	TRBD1	TGTGCCAGCCAAGGACAGGGGGTGGTGAACACTGAAGCTTTCTTT	CASQGQGVVNTEAFF
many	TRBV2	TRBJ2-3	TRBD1	TGTGCCAGCAGTGAACAGGGGGCAGATACGCAGTATTTT	CASSEQGADTQYF
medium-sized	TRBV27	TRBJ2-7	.	TGTGCCAGCAGTGTTCCACCTAAGGGCCAAAACGAGCAGTACTTC	CASSVPPKGQNEQYF
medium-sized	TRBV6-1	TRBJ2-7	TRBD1	TGTGCCAGCAGTTCCCGGACAGGGGCGCAGTACTTC	CASSSRTGAQYF
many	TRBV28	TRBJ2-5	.	TGTGCCAGCAGTACAGGGCCGGAGACCCAGTACTTC	CASSTGPETQYF
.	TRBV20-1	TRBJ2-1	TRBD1	TGCAGTGCTAGAGATGGGGACAGAGGGTACTACAATGAGCAGTTCTTC	CSARDGDRGYYNEQFF
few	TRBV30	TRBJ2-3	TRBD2	TGTGCCTGGTGTTTTAGCGGGACAACAGATACGCAGTATTTT	CAWCFSGTTDTQYF
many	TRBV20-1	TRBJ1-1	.	TGCAGTGCTAGAGGCCAGGGACCAGGGTATGGTGAAGCTTTCTTT	CSARGQGPGYGEAFF
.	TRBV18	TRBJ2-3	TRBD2	TGTGCCAGCTCACCACGGTCAATAGCGGGAGGAAAGAATGGAGATACGCAGTATTTT	CASSPRSIAGGKNGDTQYF
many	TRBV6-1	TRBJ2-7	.	TGTGCCAGCAGCGGAGGGGGGGGTTACGAGCAGTACTTC	CASSGGGGYEQYF
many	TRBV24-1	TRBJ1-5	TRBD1	TGTGCCATTGGGGACAGGGGAAATCAGCCCCAGCATTTT	CAIGDRGNQPQHF
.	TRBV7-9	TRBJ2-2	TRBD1	TGTGCCAGCAGCCAGCAGAAAGGGACAGACACCGGGGAGCTGTTTTTT	CASSQQKGTDTGELFF
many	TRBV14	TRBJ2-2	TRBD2	TGTGCCAGCAGACTAGCGGGAGTTGGGAACACCGGGGAGCTGTTTTTT	CASRLAGVGNTGELFF
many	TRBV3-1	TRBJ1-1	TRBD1	TGTGCCAGCAGCCAAGATAAACAGGGGTCACCTGAAGCTTTCTTT	CASSQDKQGSPEAFF
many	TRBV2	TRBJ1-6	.	TGTGCCAGCAGTGAGAACAGGGACTCACCCCTCCACTTT	CASSENRDSPLHF
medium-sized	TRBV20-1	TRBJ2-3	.	TGCAGTGCTAGAGAAGTAGATTTGCTATTCTACACAGATACGCAGTATTTT	CSAREVDLLFYTDTQYF
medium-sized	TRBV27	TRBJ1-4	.	TGTGCCAGCAGGAGGGGGACGGAGAATGAAAAACTGTTTTTT	CASRRGTENEKLFF
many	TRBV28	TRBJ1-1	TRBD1	TGTGCCAGCAGGGGGACAGGCCTGAACACTGAAGCTTTCTTT	CASRGTGLNTEAFF
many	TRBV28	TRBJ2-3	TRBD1	TGTGCCAGCAGCCCTCCGGACAGGGGGCACACAGATACGCAGTATTTT	CASSPPDRGHTDTQYF
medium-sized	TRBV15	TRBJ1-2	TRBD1	TGTGCCACCAGCAGAGACCTGACAGGGGCGGCCCCTAATGGCTACACCTTC	CATSRDLTGAAPNGYTF
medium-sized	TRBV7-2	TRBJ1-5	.	TGTGCCAGCAGCCCCGGTGAGGGGCCCCAGCATTTT	CASSPGEGPQHF
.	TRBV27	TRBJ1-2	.	TGTGCCAGCAGTAGCCCCTCCGAGACAGGCTCGAATGGCTACACTTTC	CASSSPSETGSNGYTF
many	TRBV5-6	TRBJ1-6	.	TGTGCCAGCAGCTTGGGCAGGGCCCTGTATAATTCACCCCTCCACTTT	CASSLGRALYNSPLHF